This TCR beta chain was retrieved from a study of control samples from healthy donors and cancer patients. Germline loops: CDR1 MNHEY, CDR2 SVGAGI. The CDR3 extends over 14 amino acids. Deletions cut 7 bases from V and 9 bases from J, with 16 bases between. Generated by immunoSEQ multiplex PCR, the TCRdb table keeps only in-frame clones and is missing some. In the table there are roughly 55,000 clones, about 96% of which are singletons. This chain links TRBV6-5 with TRBJ1-6, with no clear D. This clonotype originated in a woman under 30 in good health. Material: blood. The CDR3 nucleotides are TGTGCCAGCACAGGCCCGGTCAGTAGTTCACCCCTCCACTTT. This translates into CASTGPVSSSPLHF.